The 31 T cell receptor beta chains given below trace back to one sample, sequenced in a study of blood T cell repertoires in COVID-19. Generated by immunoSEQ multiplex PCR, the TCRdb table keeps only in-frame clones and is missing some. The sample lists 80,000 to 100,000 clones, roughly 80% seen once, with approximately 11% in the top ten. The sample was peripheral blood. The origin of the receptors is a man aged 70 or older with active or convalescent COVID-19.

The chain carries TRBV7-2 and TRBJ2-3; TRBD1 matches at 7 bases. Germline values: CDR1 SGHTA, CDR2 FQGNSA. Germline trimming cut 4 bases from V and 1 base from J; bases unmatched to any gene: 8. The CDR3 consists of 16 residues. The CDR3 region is CASSSPGGWGTDTQYF. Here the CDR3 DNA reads TGTGCCAGCAGCTCCCCAGGGGGATGGGGCACAGATACGCAGTATTTT.

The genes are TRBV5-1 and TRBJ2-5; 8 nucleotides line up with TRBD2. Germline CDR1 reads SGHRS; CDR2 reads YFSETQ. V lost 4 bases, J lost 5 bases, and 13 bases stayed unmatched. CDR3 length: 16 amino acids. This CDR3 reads CASSPSGAGGGETQYF. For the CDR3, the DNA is TGCGCCAGCAGCCCCAGTGGTGCGGGGGGCGGGGAGACCCAGTACTTC.

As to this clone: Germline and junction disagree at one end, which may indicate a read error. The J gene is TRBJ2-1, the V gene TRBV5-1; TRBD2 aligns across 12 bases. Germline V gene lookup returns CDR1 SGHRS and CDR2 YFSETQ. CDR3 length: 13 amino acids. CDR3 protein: CASSFASGGVVLF. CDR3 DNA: TGCGCCAGCAGCTTCGCTAGCGGGGGGGTTGTACTCTTC.

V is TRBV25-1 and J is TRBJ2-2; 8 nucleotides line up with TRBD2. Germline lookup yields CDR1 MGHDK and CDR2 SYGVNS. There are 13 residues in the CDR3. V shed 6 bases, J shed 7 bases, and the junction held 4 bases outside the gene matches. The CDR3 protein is CASSRAGGGELFF. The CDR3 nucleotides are TGTGCCAGCAGCAGGGCGGGAGGCGGGGAGCTGTTTTTT.

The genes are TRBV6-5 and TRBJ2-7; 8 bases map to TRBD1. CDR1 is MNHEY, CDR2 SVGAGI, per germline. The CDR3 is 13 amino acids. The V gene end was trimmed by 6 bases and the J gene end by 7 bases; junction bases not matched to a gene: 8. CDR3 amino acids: CASRQGVGLEQYF. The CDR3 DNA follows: TGTGCCAGCAGACAGGGGGTTGGCTTGGAGCAGTACTTC.

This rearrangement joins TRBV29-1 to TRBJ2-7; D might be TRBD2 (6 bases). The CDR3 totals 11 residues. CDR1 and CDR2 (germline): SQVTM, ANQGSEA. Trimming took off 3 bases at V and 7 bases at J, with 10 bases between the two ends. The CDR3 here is CSVDRGSEQYF. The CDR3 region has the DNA TGCAGCGTTGACCGGGGGAGTGAGCAGTACTTC.

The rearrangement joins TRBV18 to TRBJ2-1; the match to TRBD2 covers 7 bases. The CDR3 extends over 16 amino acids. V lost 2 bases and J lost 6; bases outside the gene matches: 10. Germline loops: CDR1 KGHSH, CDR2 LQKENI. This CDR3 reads CASSPDGGNSLNEQFF. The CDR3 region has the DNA TGTGCCAGCTCACCAGACGGGGGGAATAGCCTCAATGAGCAGTTCTTC.

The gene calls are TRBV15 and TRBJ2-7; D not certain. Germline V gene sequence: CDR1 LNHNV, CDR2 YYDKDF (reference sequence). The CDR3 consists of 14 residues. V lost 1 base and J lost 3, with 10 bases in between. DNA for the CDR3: TGTGCCACCAGCAGAGTTGACTTCCGCTACGAGCAGTACTTC. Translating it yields CATSRVDFRYEQYF.

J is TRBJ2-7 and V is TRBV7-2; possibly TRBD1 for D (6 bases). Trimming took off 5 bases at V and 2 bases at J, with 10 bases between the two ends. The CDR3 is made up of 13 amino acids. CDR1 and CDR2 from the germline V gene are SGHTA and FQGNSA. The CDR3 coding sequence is TGTGCCAGCAGCATCGACAGGACCTACGAGCAGTACTTC. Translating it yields CASSIDRTYEQYF.

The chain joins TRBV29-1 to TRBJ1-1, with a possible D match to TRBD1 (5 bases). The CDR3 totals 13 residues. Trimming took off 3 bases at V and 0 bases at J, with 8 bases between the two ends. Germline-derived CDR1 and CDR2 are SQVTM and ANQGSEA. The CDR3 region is CSVERQLNTEAFF. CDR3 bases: TGCAGCGTTGAGCGACAGTTGAACACTGAAGCTTTCTTT.

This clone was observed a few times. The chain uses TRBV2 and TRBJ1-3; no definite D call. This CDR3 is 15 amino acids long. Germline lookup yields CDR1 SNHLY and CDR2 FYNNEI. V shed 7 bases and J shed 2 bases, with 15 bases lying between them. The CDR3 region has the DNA TGTGCCAGCACGGAATCTGGACTTACTGGAAACACCATATATTTT. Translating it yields CASTESGLTGNTIYF.

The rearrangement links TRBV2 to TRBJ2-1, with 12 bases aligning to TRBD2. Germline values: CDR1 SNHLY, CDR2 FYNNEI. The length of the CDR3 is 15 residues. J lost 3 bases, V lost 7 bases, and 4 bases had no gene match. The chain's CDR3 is CASIQTSGGYNEQFF. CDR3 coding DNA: TGTGCCAGCATTCAGACTAGCGGGGGCTACAATGAGCAGTTCTTC. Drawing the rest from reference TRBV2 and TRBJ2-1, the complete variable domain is EPEVTQTPSHQVTQMGQEVILRCVPISNHLYFYWYRQILGQKVEFLVSFYNNEISEKSEIFDDQFSVERPDGSNFTLKIRSTKLEDSAMYFCASIQTSGGYNEQFFGPGTRLTVL.

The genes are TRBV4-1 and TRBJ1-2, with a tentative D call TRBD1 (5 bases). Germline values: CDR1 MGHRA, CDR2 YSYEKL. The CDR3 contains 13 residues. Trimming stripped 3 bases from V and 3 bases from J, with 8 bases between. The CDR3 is CASSQGTDYGYTF. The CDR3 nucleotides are TGCGCCAGCAGCCAGGGGACTGACTATGGCTACACCTTC.

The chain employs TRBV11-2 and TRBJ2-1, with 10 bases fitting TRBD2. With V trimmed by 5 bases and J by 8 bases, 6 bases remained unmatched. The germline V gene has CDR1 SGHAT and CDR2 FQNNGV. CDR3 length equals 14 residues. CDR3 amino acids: CASSSSGGFDEQFF. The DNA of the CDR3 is TGTGCCAGCAGCAGTAGCGGGGGGTTTGATGAGCAGTTCTTC.

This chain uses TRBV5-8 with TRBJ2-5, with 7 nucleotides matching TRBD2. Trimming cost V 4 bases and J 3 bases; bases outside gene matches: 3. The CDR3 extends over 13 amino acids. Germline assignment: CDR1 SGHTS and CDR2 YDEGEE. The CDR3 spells CASSKGREETQYF. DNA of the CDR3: TGTGCCAGCAGCAAGGGGAGGGAAGAGACCCAGTACTTC.

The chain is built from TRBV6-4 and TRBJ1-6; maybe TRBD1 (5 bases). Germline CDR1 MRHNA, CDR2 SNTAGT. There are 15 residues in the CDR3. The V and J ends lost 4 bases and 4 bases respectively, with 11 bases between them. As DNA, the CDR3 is TGTGCCAGCAGTGCCCACGACAGTTATAATTCACCCCTCCACTTT. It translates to CASSAHDSYNSPLHF.

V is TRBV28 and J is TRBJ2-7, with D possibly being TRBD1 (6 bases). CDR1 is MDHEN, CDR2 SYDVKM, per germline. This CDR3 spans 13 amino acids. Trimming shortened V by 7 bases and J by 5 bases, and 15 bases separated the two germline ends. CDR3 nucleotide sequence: TGTGCCAGCAAAACCAGGGGTCTTAACGAGCAGTACTTC. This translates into CASKTRGLNEQYF.

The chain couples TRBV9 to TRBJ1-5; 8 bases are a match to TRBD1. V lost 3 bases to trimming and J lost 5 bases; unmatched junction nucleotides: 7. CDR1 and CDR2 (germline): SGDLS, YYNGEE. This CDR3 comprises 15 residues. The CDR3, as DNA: TGTGCCAGCAGCGCAGGGACAGGACTTCATCAGCCCCAGCATTTT. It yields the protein CASSAGTGLHQPQHF.

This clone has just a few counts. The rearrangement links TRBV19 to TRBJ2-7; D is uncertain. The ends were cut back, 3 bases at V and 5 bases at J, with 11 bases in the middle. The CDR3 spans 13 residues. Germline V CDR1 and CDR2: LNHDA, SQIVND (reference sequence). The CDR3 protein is CASSIEANHEQYF. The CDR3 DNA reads TGTGCCAGTAGTATCGAGGCAAACCACGAGCAGTACTTC.

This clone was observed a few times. CDR3 sequence reads: CASSLVEGNAEAFF. The CDR3 DNA reads as TGCGCCAGCAGCTTGGTAGAGGGAAACGCTGAAGCTTTCTTT. The chain is built from TRBV5-1 and TRBJ1-1; no firm D call. The CDR3 spans 14 residues. The germline CDR1 and CDR2 sequences are SGHRS and YFSETQ. V was cut by 0 bases and J by 6 bases, with 12 bases left in between. The whole variable domain, remainder taken from reference TRBV5-1 and TRBJ1-1, is KAGVTQTPRYLIKTRGQQVTLSCSPISGHRSVSWYQQTPGQGLQFLFEYFSETQRNKGNFPGRFSGRQFSNSRSEMNVSTLELGDSALYLCASSLVEGNAEAFFGQGTRLTVV.

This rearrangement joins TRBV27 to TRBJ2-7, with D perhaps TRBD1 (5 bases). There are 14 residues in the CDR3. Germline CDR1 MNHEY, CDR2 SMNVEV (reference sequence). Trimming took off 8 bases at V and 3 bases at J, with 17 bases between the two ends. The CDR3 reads CASSLGRAGYEQYF. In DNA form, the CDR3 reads TGTGCCAGCTCCCTTGGCAGGGCTGGCTACGAGCAGTACTTC.

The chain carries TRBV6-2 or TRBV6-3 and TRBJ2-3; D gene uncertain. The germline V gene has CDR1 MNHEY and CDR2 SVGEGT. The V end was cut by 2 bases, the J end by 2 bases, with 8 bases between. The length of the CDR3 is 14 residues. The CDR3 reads CASSYGLYTDTQYF. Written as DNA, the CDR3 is TGTGCCAGCAGTTACGGTCTCTACACAGATACGCAGTATTTT.

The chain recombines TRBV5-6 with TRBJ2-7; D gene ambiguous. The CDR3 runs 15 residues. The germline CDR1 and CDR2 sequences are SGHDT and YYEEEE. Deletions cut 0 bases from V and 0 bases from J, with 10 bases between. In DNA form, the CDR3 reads TGTGCCAGCAGCTTGGGCGGTAGAGTCTCCTACGAGCAGTACTTC. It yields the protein CASSLGGRVSYEQYF.

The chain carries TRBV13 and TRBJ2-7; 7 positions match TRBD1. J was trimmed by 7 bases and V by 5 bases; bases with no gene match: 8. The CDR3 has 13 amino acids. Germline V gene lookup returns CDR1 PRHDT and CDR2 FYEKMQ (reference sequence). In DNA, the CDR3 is TGTGCCAGCAGCCGAATACAGGGGTGGGAGCAGTACTTC. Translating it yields CASSRIQGWEQYF.

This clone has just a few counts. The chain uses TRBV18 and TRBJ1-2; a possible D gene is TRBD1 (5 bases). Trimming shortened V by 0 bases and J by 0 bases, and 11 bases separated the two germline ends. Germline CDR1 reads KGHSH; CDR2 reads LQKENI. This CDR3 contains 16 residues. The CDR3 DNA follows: TGTGCCAGCTCACCACCGTGGGGCCTAGCTAACTATGGCTACACCTTC. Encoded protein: CASSPPWGLANYGYTF.

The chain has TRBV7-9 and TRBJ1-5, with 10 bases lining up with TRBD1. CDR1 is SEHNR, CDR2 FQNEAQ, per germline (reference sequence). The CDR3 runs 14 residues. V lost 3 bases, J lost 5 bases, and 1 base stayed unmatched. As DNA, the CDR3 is TGTGCCAGCAGCTTGGGGACAGGGGATCAGCCCCAGCATTTT. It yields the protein CASSLGTGDQPQHF.

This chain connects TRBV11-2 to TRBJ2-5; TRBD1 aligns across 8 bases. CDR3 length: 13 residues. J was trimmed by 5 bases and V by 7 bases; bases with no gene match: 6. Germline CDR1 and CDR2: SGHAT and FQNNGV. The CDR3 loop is CASTLTGEETQYF. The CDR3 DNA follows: TGTGCCAGCACCCTGACAGGGGAGGAGACCCAGTACTTC. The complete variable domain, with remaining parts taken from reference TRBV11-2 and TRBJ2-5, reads EAGVAQSPRYKIIEKRQSVAFWCNPISGHATLYWYQQILGQGPKLLIQFQNNGVVDDSQLPKDRFSAERLKGVDSTLKIQPAKLEDSAVYLCASTLTGEETQYFGPGTRLLVL.

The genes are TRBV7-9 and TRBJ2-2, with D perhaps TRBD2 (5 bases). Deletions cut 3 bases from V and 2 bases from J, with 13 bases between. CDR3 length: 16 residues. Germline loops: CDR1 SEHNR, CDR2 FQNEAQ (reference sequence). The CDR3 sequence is CASSLPRGLNTGELFF. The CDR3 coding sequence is TGTGCCAGCAGCTTGCCGCGCGGACTCAACACCGGGGAGCTGTTTTTT.

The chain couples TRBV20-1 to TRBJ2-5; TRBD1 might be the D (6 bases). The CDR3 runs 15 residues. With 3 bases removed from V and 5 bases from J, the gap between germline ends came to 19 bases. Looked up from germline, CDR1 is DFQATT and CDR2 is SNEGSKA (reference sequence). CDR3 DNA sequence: TGCAGTGCTAGTCTGGGTCAGGGGAGTAGGGAGACCCAGTACTTC. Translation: CSASLGQGSRETQYF.

The CDR3 is CASSFYRDRGNQPQHF. For the CDR3, the DNA is TGTGCCAGCAGCTTTTACCGGGACAGGGGCAATCAGCCCCAGCATTTT. V and J are TRBV5-8 and TRBJ1-5; TRBD1 aligns across 9 bases. The CDR3 sequence is 16 residues long. From germline, CDR1 is SGHTS and CDR2 YDEGEE. V was clipped by 2 bases and J by 2 bases; unmatched bases: 5.

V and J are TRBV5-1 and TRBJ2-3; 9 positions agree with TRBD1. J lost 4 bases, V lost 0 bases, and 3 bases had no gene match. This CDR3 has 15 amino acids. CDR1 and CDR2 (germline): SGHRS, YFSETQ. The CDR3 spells CASSLAGQGADTQYF. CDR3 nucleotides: TGCGCCAGCAGCTTGGCGGGACAGGGTGCAGATACGCAGTATTTT.